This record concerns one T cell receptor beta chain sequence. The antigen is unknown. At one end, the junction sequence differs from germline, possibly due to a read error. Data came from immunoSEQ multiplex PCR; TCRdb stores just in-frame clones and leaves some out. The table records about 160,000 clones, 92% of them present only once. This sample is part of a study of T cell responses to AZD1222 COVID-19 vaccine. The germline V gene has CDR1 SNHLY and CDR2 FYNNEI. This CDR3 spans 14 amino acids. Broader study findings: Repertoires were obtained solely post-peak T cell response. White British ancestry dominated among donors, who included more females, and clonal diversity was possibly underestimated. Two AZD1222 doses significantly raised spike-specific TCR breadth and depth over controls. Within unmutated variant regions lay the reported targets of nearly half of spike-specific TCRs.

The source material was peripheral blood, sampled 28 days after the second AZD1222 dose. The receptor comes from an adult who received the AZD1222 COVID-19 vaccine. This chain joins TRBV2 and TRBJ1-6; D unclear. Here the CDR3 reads CASSDKNSNSPLHF. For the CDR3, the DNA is TGTGCCAGCAGTGACAAGAACAGTAATTCGCCCCTCCACTTT.